A selection of T cell receptor beta chains follows, all from one sample in a study of OX40 agonist ivuxolimab in advanced cancers. The repertoire was sequenced with immunoSEQ multiplex PCR; TCRdb's copy has only in-frame clones and lacks some. The data contain 75,000 to 100,000 clones, approximately 90% of them singletons. The sample consisted of CD4+ or CD8+ T cells sorted from blood, taken in a trial of the OX40 agonist ivuxolimab. The receptor set was obtained from an adult with an advanced solid tumor such as melanoma, head and neck, liver or kidney cancer. Each CDR3 is given with its conserved first and last residue. Each record gives: J gene, clone size, D gene, V gene, CDR3 protein, CDR3 DNA. A D gene is named only where the DNA matches it firmly. Some rows have no size entry. The others give once, few or many, or a class for an expanded clone.

TRBJ2-1	once	NA	TRBV19	CASSTPTGTVNEQFF	TGTGCCAGTAGTACCCCGACAGGAACGGTCAATGAGCAGTTCTTC
TRBJ1-1	NA	NA	TRBV20-1	CSQPLNTEAFF	TGCAGTCAGCCATTGAACACTGAAGCTTTCTTT
TRBJ2-1	NA	TRBD2	TRBV5-1	CASRKLAGGPDEQFF	TGCGCCAGCAGAAAACTAGCGGGAGGGCCCGATGAGCAGTTCTTC
TRBJ2-5	NA	NA	TRBV30	CAWSLGTIGETQYF	TGTGCCTGGAGTCTAGGGACAATTGGGGAGACCCAGTACTTC
TRBJ2-7	NA	TRBD2	TRBV5-1	CASSRDSGGSYEQYF	TGCGCCAGCAGCCGAGATAGCGGGGGGAGCTACGAGCAGTACTTC
TRBJ2-1	NA	TRBD1	TRBV7-2	CASSLSTGGTYNEQFF	TGTGCCAGCAGCTTGTCGACAGGGGGCACCTACAATGAGCAGTTCTTC
TRBJ2-7	NA	NA	TRBV27	CASSLLGGPSYEQYF	TGTGCCAGCAGTTTATTGGGGGGACCCTCCTACGAGCAGTACTTC
TRBJ2-5	NA	NA	TRBV7-3	CASSLRASDQETQYF	TGTGCCAGCAGCTTAAGGGCTAGCGACCAAGAGACCCAGTACTTC
TRBJ2-1	NA	TRBD2	TRBV11-2	CASSPRLAGGPYDEQFF	TGTGCCAGCAGCCCTCGACTAGCGGGGGGGCCCTACGATGAGCAGTTCTTC
TRBJ2-2	few	TRBD1	TRBV7-8	CASSSRDRGRGGELFF	TGTGCCAGCAGCTCCCGGGACAGGGGGCGAGGCGGGGAGCTGTTTTTT
TRBJ1-2	once	NA	TRBV5-6	CASSVATGPGGYGYTF	TGTGCCAGCAGCGTAGCAACAGGGCCGGGTGGGTATGGCTACACCTTC
TRBJ2-2	NA	NA	TRBV27	CASSFRAGTRGSAGELFF	TGTGCCAGCAGTTTCCGAGCCGGGACCAGGGGATCTGCCGGGGAGCTGTTTTTT
TRBJ2-1	NA	TRBD2	TRBV18	CASSPTLAGDNEQFF	TGTGCCAGCTCACCTACACTAGCGGGGGACAATGAGCAGTTCTTC
TRBJ1-4	NA	NA	TRBV5-4	CASSSGGGRAQEKLFF	TGTGCCAGCAGCTCCGGGGGAGGCCGGGCTCAAGAAAAACTGTTTTTT
TRBJ2-3	NA	NA	TRBV29-1	CSGSGSGTDTQYF	TGCAGTGGGTCAGGAAGTGGCACAGATACGCAGTATTTT
TRBJ2-1	few	NA	TRBV9	CASSVGSGNEQFF	TGTGCCAGCAGCGTAGGATCAGGCAATGAGCAGTTCTTC
TRBJ1-5	NA	TRBD1	TRBV28	CASSLFSTGVGQPQHF	TGTGCCAGCAGTTTATTTTCGACAGGGGTTGGTCAGCCCCAGCATTTT
TRBJ2-5	NA	NA	TRBV7-9	CASSFSLAGETQYF	TGTGCCAGCAGCTTTTCACTAGCAGGGGAGACCCAGTACTTC
TRBJ2-2	NA	NA	TRBV5-1	CASSTLPGTGNTGELFF	TGCGCCAGCAGCACTCTACCCGGGACGGGAAACACCGGGGAGCTGTTTTTT
TRBJ2-7	once	TRBD1	TRBV19	CASSIADRGRGRIEQYF	TGTGCCAGTAGTATCGCTGACAGGGGGCGCGGGAGGATCGAGCAGTACTTC
TRBJ2-7	NA	NA	TRBV19	CASSETGRGYEQYF	TGTGCCAGTAGTGAAACAGGGAGGGGATACGAGCAGTACTTC
TRBJ1-3	NA	NA	TRBV6-7	CATWGGSGNTIYF	TGTGCCACCTGGGGGGGCTCTGGAAACACCATATATTTT
TRBJ2-1	NA	TRBD2	TRBV19	CASSIELSGSFEQFF	TGTGCCAGTAGTATAGAACTGAGCGGGAGTTTTGAGCAGTTCTTC
TRBJ2-1	NA	NA	TRBV12-2	CASRLMRYEQFF	TGTGCAAGTCGCTTAATGCGGTATGAGCAGTTCTTC
TRBJ2-1	NA	NA	TRBV21-1	CASTGTRRYSTYNEQFF	TGTGCCAGCACGGGCACCCGCCGATATTCTACGTACAATGAGCAGTTCTTC
TRBJ2-1	once	NA	TRBV29-1	CSSTKGGNEQFF	TGCAGCTCCACGAAGGGAGGCAATGAGCAGTTCTTC
TRBJ1-1	NA	NA	TRBV7-9	CASSLGRANTEAFF	TGTGCCAGCAGCTTAGGCAGGGCGAACACTGAAGCTTTCTTT
TRBJ2-7	once	NA	TRBV15	CATSREFGRTISYEQYF	TGTGCCACCAGCAGAGAATTTGGCAGGACCATCTCCTACGAGCAGTACTTC
TRBJ2-7	NA	TRBD1	TRBV7-2	CASSISRDRAYEQYF	TGTGCCAGCAGCATCTCCCGGGACAGAGCCTACGAGCAGTACTTC
TRBJ1-4	NA	TRBD1	TRBV18	CASSPSPGQYNEKLFF	TGTGCCAGCTCACCTTCCCCGGGACAGTATAATGAAAAACTGTTTTTT
TRBJ1-5	NA	NA	TRBV4-1	CASTSGQGPQHF	TGCGCCAGCACCTCAGGGCAGGGGCCCCAGCATTTT
TRBJ2-3	NA	NA	TRBV6-5	CASRTTDSTDTQYF	TGTGCCAGCAGGACCACGGACAGCACAGATACGCAGTATTTT
TRBJ2-5	NA	TRBD2	TRBV18	CASSGTSQETQYF	TGTGCCAGCTCGGGGACTAGCCAAGAGACCCAGTACTTC
TRBJ1-2	NA	TRBD1	TRBV2	CASSLGQGLGGYTF	TGTGCCAGCAGTCTGGGACAGGGACTCGGTGGCTACACCTTC
TRBJ1-2	NA	NA	TRBV2	CASSTQGTNYGYTF	TGTGCCAGCAGTACACAAGGCACTAACTATGGCTACACCTTC
TRBJ2-3	NA	TRBD2	TRBV25-1	CASSVLAGGFTDTQYF	TGTGCCAGCAGTGTCCTAGCGGGGGGGTTCACAGATACGCAGTATTTT